The 15 T cell receptor beta chains given below trace back to one sample, sequenced in a study of blood T cells in healthy people across ages. Alongside a J-beta primer mix, a sample-barcoded 5' primer served in a second PCR lasting about 7 to 11 cycles. TCRdb recomputed calls from the 5' RACE reads with MiXCR, one row per CDR3 protein. In the table there are hundreds of thousands of distinct CDR3 sequences, under 30% of which are singletons. Sequenced input: blood. The source of these receptors is a woman at least 80 years old in good health.

Worth noting for this clonotype: A read error is possible here, since a much larger clone lies one base away. The J gene is TRBJ1-2, the V gene TRBV7-9; D possibly corresponds to TRBD1 (5 bases). CDR3 length equals 14 residues. The germline V gene has CDR1 SEHNR and CDR2 FQNEAQ (reference sequence). V lost 7 bases and J 7 bases, leaving 19 bases between the germline ends. CDR3 loop: CASNLAGGASGYTF. DNA of the CDR3: TGTGCCAGCAATCTCGCGGGGGGAGCCAGTGGCTACACCTTC.

The rearrangement joins TRBV12-3 or TRBV12-4 to TRBJ1-1; D not certain. The CDR3 contains 14 residues. Between the trimmed V and J ends, which lost 1 base and 6 bases, there was a span of 12 bases. CDR3: CASSLGSGSPEAFF. DNA of the CDR3: TGTGCCAGCAGTTTAGGGTCGGGGTCACCTGAAGCTTTCTTT.

On this clonotype: This could be a read error, since a much larger clone is one nucleotide away. J is TRBJ1-2 and V is TRBV4-3; D is ambiguous. This CDR3 is built from 13 residues. Per the germline V gene, CDR1 is LGHNA and CDR2 is YSLEER. Here the CDR3 reads CACSQDGAGGYTF. The CDR3 nucleotides are TGCGCCTGCAGCCAAGACGGAGCGGGCGGCTACACCTTC.

A few counts support this clonotype. The chain combines TRBV7-3 with TRBJ2-3; D may be TRBD1 (5 bases). CDR1 and CDR2 from the germline V gene are SGHTA and FQGTGA. V was pared by 0 bases and J by 8 bases, with 18 bases between. The CDR3 contains 16 residues. In DNA, the CDR3 is TGTGCCAGCAGCTTAACAGGGGAAACCCTCACAAGTACGCAGTATTTT. Residues: CASSLTGETLTSTQYF.

The sample holds many counts of this clonotype. The CDR3 DNA reads TGTGCCAGCAGCACAAGGAGGGGGGGCGAAGAGACCCAGTACTTC. This translates into CASSTRRGGEETQYF. The V and J genes are TRBV28 and TRBJ2-5; maybe TRBD2 (7 bases). CDR1 and CDR2 (germline): MDHEN, SYDVKM. This CDR3 has 15 residues. Trimming shortened V by 6 bases and J by 3 bases, and 17 bases separated the two germline ends.

This clonotype showed up many times. V usage is TRBV7-9 and J usage is TRBJ1-5; D remains ambiguous. Trimming removed 5 bases at V and 3 bases at J, with 8 bases between. CDR3 length: 13 amino acids. CDR1 and CDR2 (germline): SEHNR, FQNEAQ (reference sequence). This chain's CDR3 is CASSGQVNQPQHF. CDR3 coding DNA: TGTGCCAGCAGCGGGCAGGTCAATCAGCCCCAGCATTTT.

On this clonotype: This may stem from a read error, because a much larger clone lies one nucleotide away. The V call is TRBV7-2, the J call TRBJ1-1; no clear D gene. This CDR3 contains 14 residues. Germline V gene lookup returns CDR1 SGHTA and CDR2 FQGNSA. The CDR3 DNA follows: TGTGTCAGCAGCGCCCGGAGAGGAGGAACTGAAGCTTTCTTT. Its translation: CVSSARRGGTEAFF.

As concerns this clonotype: At one boundary the junction diverges from the germline segment, which might be a read error. The J gene is TRBJ1-2, the V gene TRBV7-7, with D perhaps matching TRBD1 (5 bases). Germline CDR1 and CDR2: SSHAT and FNYEAQ (reference sequence). This CDR3 spans 15 amino acids. The CDR3 bases are TGTGCTAGCAGCTTAGTCACCAGGGACAACTATGGCTACACCTTC. Protein product: CASSLVTRDNYGYTF.

Concerning this clonotype itself: One end of the junction does not line up with germline, which may come from a read error. The J gene is TRBJ2-2, the V gene TRBV15; the match to TRBD2 covers 8 bases. CDR3 length equals 16 residues. Per the germline V gene, CDR1 is LNHNV and CDR2 is YYDKDF (reference sequence). CDR3 bases: TGTGCCACCAGCAGAGTTACGGGGGGGCCCACCGGGGAGCGGTTTTTT. This gives the protein CATSRVTGGPTGERFF.

This clonotype was detected many times. This chain joins TRBV20-1 and TRBJ2-5; 10 bases agree with TRBD2. The length of the CDR3 is 13 residues. The germline V gene has CDR1 DFQATT and CDR2 SNEGSKA (reference sequence). J gave up 10 bases and V 1 base, and 6 bases lay outside the gene matches. In DNA form, the CDR3 reads TGCAGTGCTAGAGCTAGCGGGGGATCCGGCCAGTACTTC. Translated: CSARASGGSGQYF.

In its sample, this clonotype was seen a few times. This chain joins TRBV11-2 and TRBJ2-1; perhaps TRBD2 as D (5 bases). The end of the DNA is better explained by TRBJ2-7, so the J call may be wrong. The CDR3 runs to 15 residues. The V gene's germline CDR1 is SGHAT and CDR2 FQNNGV. CDR3 sequence (DNA): TGTGCCAGCAGCTGGACGGGGAGTCCCTACAATGAGCAGTACTTC. This codes for CASSWTGSPYNEQYF.

J is TRBJ2-1 and V is TRBV20-1; no definite D call. V was clipped by 3 bases and J by 4 bases, with 16 bases between them. This CDR3 has 15 amino acids. The germline V gene has CDR1 DFQATT and CDR2 SNEGSKA (reference sequence). The CDR3 sequence: CSASPRTFLYNEQFF. In DNA, the CDR3 is TGCAGTGCTAGCCCGCGCACATTCCTTTACAATGAGCAGTTCTTC.

Regarding this clonotype: This clone may be a read error of a much larger clone one base away. This chain joins TRBV20-1 and TRBJ2-1; 8 nucleotides align to TRBD2. Germline CDR1 and CDR2: DFQATT and SNEGSKA (reference sequence). CDR3 length: 14 amino acids. CDR3: CSARGLGSYSEQFF. The CDR3 DNA reads as TGCAGTGCTAGGGGACTAGGATCCTACAGTGAGCAGTTCTTC.

This clonotype has just a few counts. The genes are TRBV29-1 and TRBJ1-6; 7 bases align to TRBD1. Germline assignment: CDR1 SQVTM and CDR2 ANQGSEA. The V and J ends lost 3 bases and 11 bases, in that order; junction bases with no gene match: 7. This CDR3 region has 13 residues. CDR3 nucleotide sequence: TGCAGCGTTGAGCTGGGCAGGGGGGCACCCCTCCACTTT. It is translated as CSVELGRGAPLHF.

This clonotype was observed a few times. The chain uses TRBV7-9 and TRBJ2-7; D possibly corresponds to TRBD1 (6 bases). Trimming left V 0 bases short and J 0 bases short, with 9 bases between. The CDR3 is 15 amino acids. Looked up from germline, CDR1 is SEHNR and CDR2 is FQNEAQ (reference sequence). CDR3 residues: CASSLAMDSSYEQYF. The CDR3 bases are TGTGCCAGCAGCTTAGCGATGGACAGCTCCTACGAGCAGTACTTC.